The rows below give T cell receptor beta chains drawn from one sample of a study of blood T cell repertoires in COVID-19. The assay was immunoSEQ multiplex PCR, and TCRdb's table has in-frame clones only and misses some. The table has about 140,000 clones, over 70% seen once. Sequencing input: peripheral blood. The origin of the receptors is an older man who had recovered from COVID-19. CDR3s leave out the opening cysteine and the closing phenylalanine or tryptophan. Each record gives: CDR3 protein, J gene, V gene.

ATSDQGLGTEAF TRBJ1-1 TRBV24-1
ASSLDTGSQETQY TRBJ2-5 TRBV5-1
AFLTGFPNEKLF TRBJ1-4 TRBV30
ASRIDSLGSPLH TRBJ1-6 TRBV6-5
ASSGAMNTEAF TRBJ1-1 TRBV7-9
ASSPRPGAYEQY TRBJ2-7 TRBV9
ASRSRGLAGTDTQY TRBJ2-3 TRBV7-9
ASSSPTGGSGNTIY TRBJ1-3 TRBV28
ASTTEGAREQF TRBJ2-1 TRBV28
ASRRQGNYEQY TRBJ2-7 TRBV2
ASSPIPAGTDTQY TRBJ2-3 TRBV18
ASRRGTNYEQY TRBJ2-7 TRBV6-5
SVEVSGRASPYEQY TRBJ2-7 TRBV29-1
ASTWGQGYEQY TRBJ2-7 TRBV10-2
ASSYGGADNTEAF TRBJ1-1 TRBV6-2/TRBV6-3
ASSERTTRSYNEQF TRBJ2-1 TRBV6-1
ASSQASPSGIPQETQY TRBJ2-5 TRBV7-2
ASSLTLAGVDDEQY TRBJ2-7 TRBV5-1
ASSPAGSYYEKLF TRBJ1-4 TRBV11-3
ASSPQADTQY TRBJ2-3 TRBV7-9
ASSLEQGNYEQY TRBJ2-7 TRBV7-2
ASSLGPGSERSGGFYEQY TRBJ2-7 TRBV7-3
ASSVVSGRSSFIPDEQY TRBJ2-7 TRBV9
ASKPGGPNNEQF TRBJ2-1 TRBV5-1
SVEVYPGQDHYGYT TRBJ1-2 TRBV29-1
SGIADYGYT TRBJ1-2 TRBV20-1
ASTRQTYEQY TRBJ2-7 TRBV6-4
ASSYPGTSGGGETQY TRBJ2-5 TRBV6-2/TRBV6-3
ASSGWRPGQEPYGYT TRBJ1-2 TRBV5-6
ASSMTSGSPGELF TRBJ2-2 TRBV6-2/TRBV6-3
ASSVGTGGSYEQY TRBJ2-7 TRBV9
ASTKAGGLTGELF TRBJ2-2 TRBV2
ASSRYRGADEQF TRBJ2-1 TRBV18
ASSVGQGAVSGNTIY TRBJ1-3 TRBV9
ASSPTSGEETQY TRBJ2-5 TRBV5-4
ASSEGQASSPLH TRBJ1-6 TRBV2
ASSPDGSYNSPLH TRBJ1-6 TRBV5-6
ASSPVGQILYGYT TRBJ1-2 TRBV18
ASSLPLAHTQY TRBJ2-3 TRBV5-4
ASSSGVLTDWEPQH TRBJ1-5 TRBV6-5
ASSLDLAGAYEQY TRBJ2-7 TRBV7-8
ASSPTTGDYGYT TRBJ1-2 TRBV18
ASSQELYSGVPYNEQF TRBJ2-1 TRBV4-1
ASSQGRDYDNEQF TRBJ2-1 TRBV4-1
ASSLLGQSQETQY TRBJ2-5 TRBV7-9
ASSEGTSGSTDTQY TRBJ2-3 TRBV6-1
ASSPRQGAYEQY TRBJ2-7 TRBV18
ASSYSRSSYNSPLH TRBJ1-6 TRBV6-5
ASSTTGGGYGYT TRBJ1-2 TRBV2
ATSLPSFRGRIGYT TRBJ1-2 TRBV15
ASSPGKLSGANVLT TRBJ2-6 TRBV9
ASSLGREESTDTQY TRBJ2-3 TRBV7-9
ASSLQYTGATNEKLF TRBJ1-4 TRBV5-4
ASSPWGDGSYNEQF TRBJ2-1 TRBV28